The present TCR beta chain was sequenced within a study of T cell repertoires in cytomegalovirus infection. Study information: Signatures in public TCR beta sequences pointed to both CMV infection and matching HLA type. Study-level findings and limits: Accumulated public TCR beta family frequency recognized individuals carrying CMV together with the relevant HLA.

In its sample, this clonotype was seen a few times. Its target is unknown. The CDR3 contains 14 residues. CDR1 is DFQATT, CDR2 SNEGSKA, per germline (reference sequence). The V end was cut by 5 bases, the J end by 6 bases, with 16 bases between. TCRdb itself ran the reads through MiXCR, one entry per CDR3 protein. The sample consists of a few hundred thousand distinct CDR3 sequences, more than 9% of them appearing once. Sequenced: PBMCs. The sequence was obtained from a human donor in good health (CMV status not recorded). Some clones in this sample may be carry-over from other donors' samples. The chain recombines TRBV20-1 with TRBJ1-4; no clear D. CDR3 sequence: CSAGAQDHYEKLFF. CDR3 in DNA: TGCAGTGCTGGTGCCCAGGACCACTATGAAAAACTGTTTTTT.